These T cell receptor beta chains were read from a single sample in a study of OX40 agonist ivuxolimab in advanced cancers. Generated by immunoSEQ multiplex PCR, the TCRdb table keeps only in-frame clones and is missing some. This sample carries about 81,000 clones, around nine tenths of them seen once, and the ten largest clones take about 0.52%. The sequencing used CD4+ or CD8+ T cells sorted from blood, collected in a trial of the OX40 agonist ivuxolimab. The receptors come from an adult with an advanced solid tumor such as melanoma, head and neck, liver or kidney cancer. Both conserved end residues are part of each CDR3. The D gene is left open where the match is weak. Size is stated for part of the rows, as once, few or many counts, or as a class when the clone is expanded.

.,TRBV7-6,.,TRBJ1-3,CASSLNPATAGTSSGNTIYF,TGTGCCAGCAGCTTAAATCCCGCGACAGCGGGTACGAGCTCTGGAAACACCATATATTTT
few,TRBV18,.,TRBJ2-5,CASSRGSYQETQYF,TGTGCCAGCTCAAGGGGCTCCTACCAAGAGACCCAGTACTTC
.,TRBV5-1,.,TRBJ2-6,CASSLGAASGANVLTF,TGCGCCAGCAGCTTGGGTGCGGCCTCTGGGGCCAACGTCCTGACTTTC
few,TRBV12-5,.,TRBJ1-2,CASEDAGRYGYTF,TGTGCTAGTGAGGACGCAGGACGGTATGGCTACACCTTC
once,TRBV10-3,.,TRBJ1-5,CAISESGVSSQPQHF,TGTGCCATCAGTGAGTCAGGAGTGTCAAGTCAGCCCCAGCATTTT
.,TRBV12-5,.,TRBJ2-3,CASGMSWPGSQYF,TGTGCTAGTGGTATGTCGTGGCCAGGGTCGCAGTATTTT
few,TRBV7-2,.,TRBJ2-5,CASSLSLGETQYF,TGTGCCAGCAGCTTATCTCTAGGAGAGACCCAGTACTTC
.,TRBV7-6,.,TRBJ1-4,CASSLGGGLANEKLFF,TGTGCCAGCAGCTTAGGTGGGGGGCTGGCTAATGAAAAACTGTTTTTT
once,TRBV25-1,.,TRBJ1-1,CASSEGVWTEAFF,TGTGCCAGCAGTGAAGGGGTTTGGACTGAAGCTTTCTTT
.,TRBV5-5,TRBD1,TRBJ1-2,CASSTGTARAPRGYTF,TGTGCCAGCAGCACCGGGACAGCTCGGGCCCCTAGGGGCTACACCTTC
.,TRBV7-9,.,TRBJ2-3,CASSLLDQYRNTQYF,TGTGCCAGCAGCCTGCTAGACCAATACAGAAATACGCAGTATTTT
.,TRBV5-8,.,TRBJ1-3,CASSLGGHDGNTIYF,TGTGCCAGCAGCTTGGGGGGGCATGACGGAAACACCATATATTTT
.,TRBV9,.,TRBJ2-5,CASSVGSGHRETQYF,TGTGCCAGCAGCGTAGGGTCAGGTCATAGGGAGACCCAGTACTTC
.,TRBV6-5,.,TRBJ1-1,CASSYSIAGTAFF,TGTGCCAGCAGTTACTCAATCGCAGGGACAGCTTTCTTT
.,TRBV5-5,.,TRBJ2-3,CASSFQVGGRIDTQYF,TGTGCCAGCAGCTTCCAAGTGGGGGGGCGTATAGATACGCAGTATTTT
.,TRBV29-1,.,TRBJ2-2,CSVSGTSDTGELFF,TGCAGCGTTAGTGGGACCTCGGACACCGGGGAGCTGTTTTTT
.,TRBV19,.,TRBJ2-3,CASRASRGRWMQYF,TGTGCCAGTAGGGCCTCAAGGGGAAGATGGATGCAGTATTTT
.,TRBV19,.,TRBJ1-2,CASTGTWYGYTF,TGTGCCAGTACCGGGACATGGTATGGCTACACCTTC
.,TRBV29-1,TRBD2,TRBJ2-1,CSVEIAGGDEQFF,TGCAGCGTTGAGATAGCGGGGGGGGATGAGCAGTTCTTC
.,TRBV7-9,.,TRBJ1-2,CASSLSTGGYTF,TGTGCCAGCAGCTTGTCTACAGGCGGCTACACCTTC
.,TRBV2,.,TRBJ2-2,CASSSDGDTGELFF,TGTGCCAGCAGTTCGGACGGGGACACCGGGGAGCTGTTTTTT
.,TRBV7-2,.,TRBJ1-4,CASSLTPNEKLFF,TGTGCCAGCAGCTTGACCCCTAATGAAAAACTGTTTTTT
.,TRBV5-6,TRBD2,TRBJ2-4,CASSSTGGLAKNIQYF,TGTGCCAGCAGCAGTACGGGGGGATTAGCCAAAAACATTCAGTACTTC
.,TRBV9,TRBD1,TRBJ1-2,CASSVDHRGGTYGYTF,TGTGCCAGCAGCGTAGATCACAGGGGTGGGACTTATGGCTACACCTTC
.,TRBV7-2,.,TRBJ2-3,CASRLVGGTDTQYF,TGTGCCAGCAGGCTCGTAGGTGGCACAGATACGCAGTATTTT
.,TRBV6-6,.,TRBJ1-1,CASSDRMNTEAFF,TGTGCCAGCAGTGACAGGATGAACACTGAAGCTTTCTTT
.,TRBV7-2,.,TRBJ2-1,CASRGGGGDNEQFF,TGTGCCAGCAGAGGAGGGGGCGGGGACAATGAGCAGTTCTTC
.,TRBV9,TRBD2,TRBJ2-7,CASSPGGDSPGEQYF,TGTGCCAGCAGCCCCGGGGGGGACTCACCCGGGGAGCAGTACTTC
.,TRBV6-5,TRBD1,TRBJ1-1,CASSSGQGALTEAFF,TGTGCCAGCAGCAGCGGACAGGGGGCCTTGACTGAAGCTTTCTTT
.,TRBV18,.,TRBJ1-2,CASSPGILWTVVEYGYTF,TGTGCCAGCTCACCTGGGATTTTATGGACGGTAGTGGAATATGGCTACACCTTC
.,TRBV5-1,.,TRBJ1-1,CASSLEGRAGTEAFF,TGCGCCAGCAGCTTGGAGGGGAGGGCAGGCACTGAAGCTTTCTTT
.,TRBV5-5,.,TRBJ1-2,CASSLASLNYGYTF,TGTGCCAGCAGCTTGGCCTCCCTTAACTATGGCTACACCTTC
.,TRBV29-1,.,TRBJ1-1,CSVGFPNTEAFF,TGCAGCGTTGGTTTTCCGAACACTGAAGCTTTCTTT
.,TRBV7-6,TRBD1,TRBJ1-3,CASSAQGQFSGNTIYF,TGTGCCAGCAGCGCGCAGGGACAGTTCTCTGGAAACACCATATATTTT
.,TRBV6-5,TRBD1,TRBJ2-7,CASSPRIGQGKFF,TGTGCCAGCAGTCCTAGAATCGGACAGGGTAAATTTTTC
.,TRBV2,.,TRBJ1-5,CASSEGWALGNQPQHF,TGTGCCAGCAGTGAAGGGTGGGCCCTGGGCAATCAGCCCCAGCATTTT
.,TRBV9,TRBD2,TRBJ2-7,CASSVGRGAYEQYF,TGTGCCAGCAGCGTAGGGCGGGGGGCGTACGAGCAGTACTTC
few,TRBV5-1,.,TRBJ2-7,CASSLAGGAYEQYF,TGCGCCAGCAGCTTGGCCGGGGGTGCCTACGAGCAGTACTTC
.,TRBV29-1,.,TRBJ2-1,CSVEDYQAANEQFF,TGCAGCGTTGAAGACTATCAAGCCGCCAATGAGCAGTTCTTC
.,TRBV27,.,TRBJ2-2,CASSLGTGELFF,TGTGCCAGCAGTTTAGGCACCGGGGAGCTGTTTTTT
.,TRBV5-1,TRBD2,TRBJ2-2,CASSLGPGGPIAGELFF,TGCGCCAGCAGCTTGGGTCCGGGGGGGCCGATCGCCGGGGAGCTGTTTTTT
once,TRBV5-1,.,TRBJ1-5,CASSLGPDQPQHF,TGCGCCAGCAGCTTAGGACCGGATCAGCCCCAGCATTTT
.,TRBV4-1,TRBD1,TRBJ2-7,CASSPGGTVSYEQYF,TGCGCCAGCAGCCCAGGGGGCACGGTGTCCTACGAGCAGTACTTC
.,TRBV5-1,.,TRBJ2-6,CASSLDPGTNVLTF,TGCGCCAGCAGCTTGGACCCCGGGACCAACGTCCTGACTTTC
.,TRBV7-9,.,TRBJ2-7,CASSGQVPYEQYF,TGTGCCAGCAGCGGGCAAGTCCCGTACGAGCAGTACTTC
once,TRBV11-2,.,TRBJ1-2,CASSHLGQGHYGYTF,TGTGCCAGCAGCCATTTGGGGCAGGGGCACTATGGCTACACCTTC
.,TRBV28,TRBD2,TRBJ2-1,CASSLHRGGYNEQFF,TGTGCCAGCAGTTTACACCGGGGGGGCTACAATGAGCAGTTCTTC